The entry below describes one TCR beta chain. Its antigen specificity is not known. Per-base qualities were not stored, and no clone one base away is much larger. The data originate from a study of ipilimumab plus nivolumab after autologous stem cell transplantation (dated by TCRdb to about 2021). With respect to the entire study: Trial patients received a median of about five ipilimumab doses and under 10 nivolumab doses. The intent-to-treat population of the trial consisted of approximately 40 patients. Patients with high-risk diffuse large B cell lymphoma, mature T cell lymphoma, or multiple myeloma undergoing autologous transplant were enrolled in the trial. Included in the myeloma cohort were high-risk transplant-naive patients as well as patients relapsing within 3 years of a first autologous transplant.

Results and caveats for the whole study, not just this receptor: Combined checkpoint inhibition as post-transplant consolidation was concluded by the authors to appear tolerable. Per the authors, a biologic rationale for further study of the post-transplant checkpoint inhibition approach was offered by T cell receptor repertoire, regulatory T cell phenotype and gut microbiota profiles.

CDR1 MNHEY and CDR2 SMNVEV were looked up in the germline V gene (reference sequence). The CDR3 spans 15 residues, from the cysteine through the phenylalanine. The retained sequence is limited to the CDR3, 45 bases, with the frame set at the first base. From V the trimming removes 1 base and from J it removes 2 bases, while the gene matches leave 2 bases of the junction unaccounted for. Libraries came from the immunoSEQ multiplex PCR assay. TCRdb provides this immuneACCESS table in a form limited to in-frame rearrangements. Some clones are lacking; in checked studies, under half of them reflect an unresolved V gene, and why the rest are absent is not known. The sample includes 11,000 or so clones, with about 70% observed a single time. Of the sample, around 10% falls within the top ten clones. Starting 14 to 28 days after the autologous transplant, patients began checkpoint therapy, which included ipilimumab at 1 mg/kg intravenously on day 1 of selected weeks. Nivolumab was administered at 3 mg/kg intravenously on day 1 of weeks 1, 4, 7, 10, and every two weeks through week 26. The study was a Phase Ib clinical trial testing combined checkpoint inhibition with ipilimumab and nivolumab as consolidation after autologous stem cell transplantation.

The receptor was isolated from a male donor with multiple myeloma. Sequences were derived from PBMCs, sampled in a trial of ipilimumab plus nivolumab as post-transplant consolidation. The chain links TRBV27 with TRBJ1-5, and 7 junctional nucleotides match TRBD1. For the CDR3, the sequence is CASSLFDRGNQPQHF. DNA sequence: TGTGCCAGCAGTTTATTTGACAGGGGCAATCAGCCCCAGCATTTT.